What follows describes a single TCR beta chain. Its antigen is currently unknown. The junction departs from germline at one end; a sequencing error may be responsible. Presence of unique molecular identifiers characterized the TCR beta cDNA libraries. Via MiXCR, TCRdb re-called the PCR reads, giving one row per CDR3 protein. The table includes 400,000 to 500,000 distinct CDR3 sequences, about 40% detected once. Germline V gene lookup returns CDR1 MGHRA and CDR2 YSYEKL. CDR3 size: 14 residues. The data were obtained in a study of post-analysis software for immune sequencing data. General study points: F measure grouped same-batch samples tightly together. There were several TRBV segments more frequent in patients than controls, and TRBV5-6, TRBV5-1 and TRBV20-1 were among them.

This receptor was taken from a girl aged 2-10 years with multiple sclerosis. Sequencing was done on a sample of blood. This sequence joins TRBV4-1 and TRBJ1-1; D is undetermined. DNA for the CDR3: TGCGCCGGCAGCCCCCAGGCCACCAACACTGAAGCTTTCTTT. Residues: CAGSPQATNTEAFF.